The rows below give T cell receptor beta chains drawn from one sample of a study of T cell repertoires in ileal Crohn's disease. Method: immunoSEQ multiplex PCR; TCRdb's copy keeps in-frame clones and lacks some. The sample records roughly 9,200 clones, approximately 79% being singletons. The sample taken for sequencing was ileal tissue. The receptors come from an adult with Crohn's disease. Both conserved end residues are part of each CDR3. Each record gives: D gene, clone size, V gene, J gene, CDR3 DNA, CDR3 protein. D genes are given only for firm matches. Only part of the rows carry a size: once, few, many, or a class if the clone is expanded.

d_gene: TRBD2; abundance: .; v_gene: TRBV23-1; j_gene: TRBJ2-1; CDR3nt: TGCGCCAGCAGTCAAGAGGCTAGCGGTTACAATGAGCAGTTCTTC; CDR3aa: CASSQEASGYNEQFF
d_gene: .; abundance: .; v_gene: TRBV10-2; j_gene: TRBJ1-5; CDR3nt: TGCGCCAGCAGTGAGGTAGGGGGTAGCAATCAGCCCCAGCATTTT; CDR3aa: CASSEVGGSNQPQHF
d_gene: TRBD2; abundance: .; v_gene: TRBV7-9; j_gene: TRBJ2-1; CDR3nt: TGTGCCAGCAGTCCAACGGGACTAGCGGGGGGGGACTCCTACAATGAGCAGTTCTTC; CDR3aa: CASSPTGLAGGDSYNEQFF
d_gene: .; abundance: .; v_gene: TRBV4-1; j_gene: TRBJ2-7; CDR3nt: TGCGCCAGCAGCCAAGATGCCAGGCCGTCCTACGAGCAGTACTTC; CDR3aa: CASSQDARPSYEQYF
d_gene: .; abundance: few; v_gene: TRBV11-2; j_gene: TRBJ1-1; CDR3nt: TGTGCCAGCAGCTTCCGGTCCGCAGGGTTAGCTTTCTTT; CDR3aa: CASSFRSAGLAFF
d_gene: TRBD1; abundance: .; v_gene: TRBV18; j_gene: TRBJ1-1; CDR3nt: TGTGCCAGCTCACCACAGGGGGCGGCCGCTGAAGCTTTCTTT; CDR3aa: CASSPQGAAAEAFF
d_gene: .; abundance: .; v_gene: TRBV4-1; j_gene: TRBJ2-7; CDR3nt: TGCGCCAGCAGCCAAGTGCGCTTGGGGCCGTACGAGCAGTACTTC; CDR3aa: CASSQVRLGPYEQYF
d_gene: .; abundance: .; v_gene: TRBV30; j_gene: TRBJ1-6; CDR3nt: TGTGCCTGGAGTTTTGGCAGGGTCGATCCGAATTCACCCCTCCACTTT; CDR3aa: CAWSFGRVDPNSPLHF
d_gene: .; abundance: .; v_gene: TRBV7-6; j_gene: TRBJ2-5; CDR3nt: TGTGCCAGCAGCTTAGTAGCCCGGGAGACCCAGTACTTC; CDR3aa: CASSLVARETQYF
d_gene: .; abundance: .; v_gene: TRBV30; j_gene: TRBJ1-2; CDR3nt: TGTGCCTGGAGAGATATAACTCGTGGGGGCAATGGGGGCTACACCTTC; CDR3aa: CAWRDITRGGNGGYTF
d_gene: .; abundance: .; v_gene: TRBV18; j_gene: TRBJ1-2; CDR3nt: TGTGCCAGCTCACCTCTCTTTCGGGGAGATAACTATGGCTACACCTTC; CDR3aa: CASSPLFRGDNYGYTF
d_gene: TRBD1; abundance: .; v_gene: TRBV10-3; j_gene: TRBJ1-2; CDR3nt: TGTGCCATCAGCCCGGGACAGGGGAACTATGGCTACACCTTC; CDR3aa: CAISPGQGNYGYTF
d_gene: .; abundance: .; v_gene: TRBV5-4; j_gene: TRBJ1-1; CDR3nt: TGTGCCAGCAGCTCGCCAGGGGAGAACACTGAAGCTTTCTTT; CDR3aa: CASSSPGENTEAFF
d_gene: TRBD1; abundance: .; v_gene: TRBV5-7; j_gene: TRBJ1-4; CDR3nt: TGTGCCAGCAGCTTGGGGGACAGGGATGCAACTAATGAAAAACTGTTTTTT; CDR3aa: CASSLGDRDATNEKLFF
d_gene: TRBD1; abundance: .; v_gene: TRBV7-3; j_gene: TRBJ2-7; CDR3nt: TGTGCCAGCAGCTTAGCCAGGGGGCCCGACGAGCAGTACTTC; CDR3aa: CASSLARGPDEQYF
d_gene: .; abundance: large; v_gene: TRBV7-6; j_gene: TRBJ1-3; CDR3nt: TGTGCCAGCAGCTTATCTACAGGGGGAAACACCATATATTTT; CDR3aa: CASSLSTGGNTIYF
d_gene: .; abundance: .; v_gene: TRBV11-2; j_gene: TRBJ1-2; CDR3nt: TGTGCCAGCAGCTTAGTTCGACTCTATGGCTACACCTTC; CDR3aa: CASSLVRLYGYTF
d_gene: .; abundance: .; v_gene: TRBV6-1; j_gene: TRBJ1-2; CDR3nt: TGTGCCAGCAGTGAAGACAGTAACTATGGCTACACCTTC; CDR3aa: CASSEDSNYGYTF
d_gene: TRBD1; abundance: .; v_gene: TRBV10-3; j_gene: TRBJ2-7; CDR3nt: TGTGCCATCAGTGCATCACCCGGGACAGGGTTGATCTACGAGCAGTACTTC; CDR3aa: CAISASPGTGLIYEQYF
d_gene: .; abundance: .; v_gene: TRBV7-9; j_gene: TRBJ1-3; CDR3nt: TGTGCCAGCAGCCCACTCGGGGGGGCTGGAAACACCATATATTTT; CDR3aa: CASSPLGGAGNTIYF
d_gene: TRBD1; abundance: .; v_gene: TRBV6-1; j_gene: TRBJ1-1; CDR3nt: TGTGCCAGCAGTGCGGACAGGGGTAACACTGAAGCTTTCTTT; CDR3aa: CASSADRGNTEAFF
d_gene: TRBD1; abundance: few; v_gene: TRBV27; j_gene: TRBJ2-7; CDR3nt: TGTGCCAGCAGTTCGTTACAGGGGGTACGGGAATACGAGCAGTACTTC; CDR3aa: CASSSLQGVREYEQYF
d_gene: .; abundance: .; v_gene: TRBV4-2; j_gene: TRBJ2-1; CDR3nt: TGTGCCAGCAGCCGAATTCCGGGACAACCTTTTATTAATGAGCAGTTCTTC; CDR3aa: CASSRIPGQPFINEQFF
d_gene: TRBD1; abundance: .; v_gene: TRBV7-6; j_gene: TRBJ2-1; CDR3nt: TGTGCCAGCAGCTCCGTCCGAGGGGGCCAAGGAAATGAGCAGTTCTTC; CDR3aa: CASSSVRGGQGNEQFF
d_gene: TRBD1; abundance: .; v_gene: TRBV5-4; j_gene: TRBJ1-2; CDR3nt: TGTGCCAGCACCCAGGGGCAAATAGGTGGGACAGGAGAGTACTTC; CDR3aa: CASTQGQIGGTGEYF
d_gene: .; abundance: once; v_gene: TRBV28; j_gene: TRBJ1-2; CDR3nt: TGTGCCAGCAGTCCCAACCCTGACATTAACTATGGCTACACCTTC; CDR3aa: CASSPNPDINYGYTF
d_gene: TRBD2; abundance: .; v_gene: TRBV7-2; j_gene: TRBJ2-1; CDR3nt: TGTGCCAGCAGCCTTTTCGGGACTAGCGGGGGGGCTGAGCAGTTCTTC; CDR3aa: CASSLFGTSGGAEQFF
d_gene: TRBD1; abundance: .; v_gene: TRBV6-6; j_gene: TRBJ2-7; CDR3nt: TGTGCCAGCAGTCGGGGACAGGGGGCCTACGAGCAGTACTTC; CDR3aa: CASSRGQGAYEQYF
d_gene: .; abundance: .; v_gene: TRBV11-2; j_gene: TRBJ2-7; CDR3nt: TGTGCCAGCAGCTCGTTAGGTGGCAGGGCTTACGAGCAGTACTTC; CDR3aa: CASSSLGGRAYEQYF
d_gene: .; abundance: .; v_gene: TRBV19; j_gene: TRBJ1-1; CDR3nt: TGTGCCAGTAGTATGGGGGGGAGCACTGAAGCTTTCTTT; CDR3aa: CASSMGGSTEAFF
d_gene: TRBD1; abundance: .; v_gene: TRBV5-1; j_gene: TRBJ2-7; CDR3nt: TGCGCCAGCAGCCAGGACAGGGTTTTCGAGCAGTACTTC; CDR3aa: CASSQDRVFEQYF
d_gene: .; abundance: .; v_gene: TRBV7-2; j_gene: TRBJ2-7; CDR3nt: TGTGCCAGCAGCGAAGCTGTCCCCTACGAGCAGTACTTC; CDR3aa: CASSEAVPYEQYF
d_gene: TRBD1; abundance: .; v_gene: TRBV2; j_gene: TRBJ1-1; CDR3nt: TGTGCCAGCAGCGACAGGGTAAAGGACACTGAAGCTTTCTTT; CDR3aa: CASSDRVKDTEAFF
d_gene: TRBD2; abundance: .; v_gene: TRBV9; j_gene: TRBJ2-1; CDR3nt: TGTGCCAGCAGCTCCAGGACTAGCGGCGCCCCTCGCAATGAGCAGTTCTTC; CDR3aa: CASSSRTSGAPRNEQFF
d_gene: TRBD1; abundance: .; v_gene: TRBV25-1; j_gene: TRBJ2-7; CDR3nt: TGTGCCAGCAGTGATCCCGGGACAGGGACCCACGAGCAGTACTTC; CDR3aa: CASSDPGTGTHEQYF
d_gene: .; abundance: .; v_gene: TRBV10-3; j_gene: TRBJ1-2; CDR3nt: TGTGCCATCAGTGAACGGTTCCACTATGGCTACACCTTC; CDR3aa: CAISERFHYGYTF
d_gene: .; abundance: .; v_gene: TRBV9; j_gene: TRBJ1-1; CDR3nt: TGTGCCAGCAGCGTAGACTGGGGCAGGCCGAACACTGAAGCTTTCTTT; CDR3aa: CASSVDWGRPNTEAFF
d_gene: TRBD2; abundance: few; v_gene: TRBV18; j_gene: TRBJ2-7; CDR3nt: TGTGCCAGCTCGCGGACCGGGGGGTACGAGCAGTACTTC; CDR3aa: CASSRTGGYEQYF
d_gene: .; abundance: few; v_gene: TRBV12-2; j_gene: TRBJ1-6; CDR3nt: TGTGCAAGTCGCTTACCGGACAGGAACAATTCACCCCTCCACTTT; CDR3aa: CASRLPDRNNSPLHF
d_gene: .; abundance: .; v_gene: TRBV7-2; j_gene: TRBJ1-5; CDR3nt: TGTGCCAGCCGCCGATCACAGGGAGTGGGTCAGCCCCAGCATTTT; CDR3aa: CASRRSQGVGQPQHF
d_gene: TRBD1; abundance: once; v_gene: TRBV11-3; j_gene: TRBJ2-7; CDR3nt: TGTGCCAGCAGCGTGACAGGGTCCTACGAGCAGTACTTC; CDR3aa: CASSVTGSYEQYF
d_gene: .; abundance: few; v_gene: TRBV10-3; j_gene: TRBJ1-3; CDR3nt: TGTGCCATCAGTGGAATTAGGGGCGGTCGTGGAAACACCATATATTTT; CDR3aa: CAISGIRGGRGNTIYF
d_gene: TRBD2; abundance: .; v_gene: TRBV30; j_gene: TRBJ2-7; CDR3nt: TGTGCCTGGAGTAGGGGAGAGGGACTAAGGGACGAGCAGTACTTC; CDR3aa: CAWSRGEGLRDEQYF
d_gene: .; abundance: .; v_gene: TRBV5-4; j_gene: TRBJ2-1; CDR3nt: TGTGCCAGCAGCTCCTCTTCTACTTTTCCCTACAATGAGCAGTTCTTC; CDR3aa: CASSSSSTFPYNEQFF
d_gene: .; abundance: .; v_gene: TRBV11-2; j_gene: TRBJ2-3; CDR3nt: TGTGCCAGCAGCTTACTCGCGGGTGTGGTGGATACGCAGTATTTT; CDR3aa: CASSLLAGVVDTQYF
d_gene: TRBD1; abundance: .; v_gene: TRBV11-2; j_gene: TRBJ1-1; CDR3nt: TGTGCCAGCAGCACGAGGACAGGGGCGAACACTGAAGCTTTCTTT; CDR3aa: CASSTRTGANTEAFF
d_gene: .; abundance: .; v_gene: TRBV27; j_gene: TRBJ1-2; CDR3nt: TGTGCCAGCAGTACAACACCGAACTATGGCTACACCTTC; CDR3aa: CASSTTPNYGYTF
d_gene: .; abundance: .; v_gene: TRBV7-2; j_gene: TRBJ2-3; CDR3nt: TGTGCCAGCAGCTCACTGCCCAACACAGATACGCAGTATTTT; CDR3aa: CASSSLPNTDTQYF
d_gene: TRBD2; abundance: .; v_gene: TRBV4-1; j_gene: TRBJ2-2; CDR3nt: TGCGCCAGCAGCCAAGAGCGCGGGGGGGCCACCGGGGAGCTGTTTTTT; CDR3aa: CASSQERGGATGELFF
d_gene: .; abundance: .; v_gene: TRBV27; j_gene: TRBJ2-3; CDR3nt: TGTGCCAGCAGTTTCAAGGGGCCCAGCACAGATACGCAGTATTTT; CDR3aa: CASSFKGPSTDTQYF
d_gene: TRBD2; abundance: .; v_gene: TRBV2; j_gene: TRBJ2-1; CDR3nt: TGTGCCATCGGGACTAGCGGGGGCTACAATGAGCAGTTCTTC; CDR3aa: CAIGTSGGYNEQFF
d_gene: .; abundance: few; v_gene: TRBV10-3; j_gene: TRBJ2-7; CDR3nt: TGTGCCATCAGTGAGGGTTGGGGAGGCTACGAGCAGTACTTC; CDR3aa: CAISEGWGGYEQYF
d_gene: TRBD1; abundance: .; v_gene: TRBV7-6; j_gene: TRBJ2-3; CDR3nt: TGTGCCAGCAGTCGCCGGGACAGGGGCGCAGATACGCAGTATTTT; CDR3aa: CASSRRDRGADTQYF
d_gene: .; abundance: .; v_gene: TRBV7-2; j_gene: TRBJ2-5; CDR3nt: TGTGCCAGCAGCCGGGGGTTGGGTACACAAGAGACCCAGTACTTC; CDR3aa: CASSRGLGTQETQYF
d_gene: .; abundance: .; v_gene: TRBV7-6; j_gene: TRBJ1-2; CDR3nt: TGTGCCAGCAGCCCGTTGGAGGCTAACTATGGCTACACCTTC; CDR3aa: CASSPLEANYGYTF
d_gene: .; abundance: once; v_gene: TRBV30; j_gene: TRBJ1-6; CDR3nt: TGTGCCTGGAGTTCGGAGACTACGAGTGGCAGATCGTATTCACCCCTCCACTTT; CDR3aa: CAWSSETTSGRSYSPLHF
d_gene: .; abundance: few; v_gene: TRBV19; j_gene: TRBJ1-1; CDR3nt: TGTGCCAGTAGCCGCAACAGGGAGAACACTGAAGCTTTCTTT; CDR3aa: CASSRNRENTEAFF